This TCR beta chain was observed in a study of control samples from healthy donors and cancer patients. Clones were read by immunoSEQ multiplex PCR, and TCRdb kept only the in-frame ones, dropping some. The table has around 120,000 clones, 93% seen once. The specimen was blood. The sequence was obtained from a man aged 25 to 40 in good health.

The DNA for the CDR3 is TGTGCCAGCAGCATAGACGTACACGAGCGCTATGGCTACACCTTC. This sequence encodes CASSIDVHERYGYTF. V gene TRBV7-2 combines with J gene TRBJ1-2; no reliable D call. The CDR3 runs 15 residues. Germline assignment: CDR1 SGHTA and CDR2 FQGNSA. V was trimmed by 5 bases and J by 4 bases, leaving 17 bases between them.